The clone carrying this TCR beta chain has just a few counts. Its matching antigen is unknown. The data derive from a study of early T cells in non-severe SARS-CoV-2 infection. Study-wide points: VDJdb matching, biased toward anti-spike CD8 responses, missed private and CD4 specificities.

CDR3 size: 15 residues. Germline V lookup: CDR1 SGHNT, CDR2 YYREEE (reference sequence). V was cut by 0 bases and J by 4 bases, with 10 bases left in between. As part of library construction, unique molecular identifiers were attached to individual cDNA molecules. TCRdb independently ran MiXCR on the 5' RACE reads; one entry per CDR3 protein. The table records 75,000 to 80,000 distinct CDR3 sequences, around a sixth of them present only once. The origin of this receptor is an adult who was a healthcare worker with PCR-confirmed SARS-CoV-2 infection or an uninfected control (not recorded which). This sequence joins TRBV5-4 and TRBJ2-2, with a tentative D call TRBD1 (5 bases). Sequences were obtained from whole blood. The CDR3 nucleotides read TGTGCCAGCAGCTTGGATCAGGGATCCACCGGGGAGCTGTTTTTT. This encodes CASSLDQGSTGELFF.